This T cell receptor (beta chain) was documented in a study of regulatory T cells in long-lasting Graves disease. Germline assignment: CDR1 MNHEY and CDR2 SMNVEV (reference sequence). V trimming: 6 bases; J trimming: 5 bases; junction bases outside the gene matches: 4. The CDR3 loop spans 14 amino acids. Regarding time point: newly diagnosed GD, antithyroid drugs for less than 3 months. RNA from PBMCs was the source of the TCR library. With iRepertoire HTBI primers and Arm-PCR of CDR3 regions, TCR beta libraries were built. TCRdb ran MiXCR on the multiplex PCR reads and lists one entry per CDR3 protein. The top ten clones hold 10% to 15% of a sample with approximately 490,000 distinct CDR3 sequences, 16% of them seen once. This sample also belongs to another study, concerning T cells in Graves' hyperthyroidism and ophthalmopathy.

The chain recombines TRBV27 with TRBJ2-7; 13 nucleotides match TRBD2. Sequenced here: peripheral blood mononuclear cells (PBMCs), sampled at new diagnosis, from a patient treated with antithyroid drugs. The receptor was isolated from a middle-aged man with Graves disease. CDR3 coding DNA: TGTGCCAGCAGGGGACTAGCGGGAAGGGACGAGCAGTACTTC. It encodes CASRGLAGRDEQYF.